This T cell receptor beta chain was documented in a study of prognosis after radiotherapy for stage I lung cancer. The study's findings and limits: Patients who went on to get distant metastases had lower Shannon entropy after stereotactic body radiation therapy.

Relative to its sample, this clonotype is medium-sized. The antigen is unknown. Germline V gene data show CDR1 as MNHEY and CDR2 as SMNVEV (reference sequence). This CDR3 is built from 13 residues. V shed 6 bases and J shed 3 bases, with 12 bases lying between them. By two-round multiplex PCR, the TCR beta CDR3 was amplified from genomic DNA. It was primers specific to each TRBV and TRBJ gene that first-round PCR used. TCRdb independently ran MiXCR on the multiplex PCR reads; one entry per CDR3 protein. The sample carries approximately 11,000 distinct CDR3 sequences, roughly a third recorded once. This sequence joins TRBV27 and TRBJ2-7, with D hard to call. The source material was PBMCs, sampled before or after stereotactic body radiation therapy (not recorded which). The sequence came from a donor aged 50 or older with non-small cell lung cancer. CDR3 DNA: TGTGCCAGCAGCTTTACACCTGACTACGAGCAGTACTTC. As protein: CASSFTPDYEQYF.